This is a list of T cell receptor beta chains from one sample in a study of blood T cell repertoires in COVID-19. Some clones are missing from TCRdb's copy, which holds only in-frame ones; the method was immunoSEQ multiplex PCR. The sample shows around 170,000 clones, roughly four fifths of them seen only once. The sequencing sample was made of peripheral blood. The receptors originated from a woman aged 40 to 50 with acute or convalescent COVID-19. Both conserved end residues are part of each CDR3. D genes are given only for firm matches. Size is stated for part of the rows, as once, few or many counts, or as a class when the clone is expanded.

j_call: TRBJ2-1
v_call: TRBV7-3
clone_size: NA
d_call: NA
cdr3_nt: TGTGCCAGCAGCGAGAGGGGGGGACAGGACTACAATGAGCAGTTCTTC
cdr3_aa: CASSERGGQDYNEQFF

j_call: TRBJ2-1
v_call: TRBV6-5
clone_size: NA
d_call: NA
cdr3_nt: TGTGCCAGCAGTCCCCCGTGGCCCGACAATGAGCAGTTCTTC
cdr3_aa: CASSPPWPDNEQFF

j_call: TRBJ2-2
v_call: TRBV5-1
clone_size: NA
d_call: NA
cdr3_nt: TGCGCCAGCAGTACGGCCGGGGAGCTGTTTTTT
cdr3_aa: CASSTAGELFF

j_call: TRBJ2-2
v_call: TRBV28
clone_size: NA
d_call: TRBD2
cdr3_nt: TGTGCCACAGCGGGGGTATTAGATTTTTACGCGAACACCGGGGAGCTGTTTTTT
cdr3_aa: CATAGVLDFYANTGELFF

j_call: TRBJ1-1
v_call: TRBV2
clone_size: NA
d_call: NA
cdr3_nt: TGTGCCAGCAGTGGACAGGCGAGCACTGAAGCTTTCTTT
cdr3_aa: CASSGQASTEAFF

j_call: TRBJ2-7
v_call: TRBV24-1
clone_size: NA
d_call: NA
cdr3_nt: TGTGCCACCAGTGATCGCCGGGACTCAACCTACGAGCAGTACTTC
cdr3_aa: CATSDRRDSTYEQYF

j_call: TRBJ2-7
v_call: TRBV28
clone_size: NA
d_call: TRBD2
cdr3_nt: TGTGCCAGCAGTCTAGCGGGAGGGACCAACGAGCAGTACTTC
cdr3_aa: CASSLAGGTNEQYF

j_call: TRBJ2-1
v_call: TRBV27
clone_size: few
d_call: NA
cdr3_nt: TGTGCCAGCATGAGATGGTCCTACAATGAGCAGTTCTTC
cdr3_aa: CASMRWSYNEQFF

j_call: TRBJ1-2
v_call: TRBV2
clone_size: few
d_call: TRBD1
cdr3_nt: TGTGCCAGCGGTAGGGACAGCTTTTTTGAGCGTGTGACCTTC
cdr3_aa: CASGRDSFFERVTF

j_call: TRBJ1-5
v_call: TRBV19
clone_size: NA
d_call: TRBD1
cdr3_nt: TGTGCCAGTAGTAAGAACAGGGGAGTCGCCAATCAGCCCCAGCATTTT
cdr3_aa: CASSKNRGVANQPQHF

j_call: TRBJ1-1
v_call: TRBV7-9
clone_size: NA
d_call: NA
cdr3_nt: TGTGCCAGCAGCTTCGGGACACTAGGCGACACTGAAGCTTTCTTT
cdr3_aa: CASSFGTLGDTEAFF

j_call: TRBJ2-7
v_call: TRBV2
clone_size: NA
d_call: NA
cdr3_nt: TGTGCCAGCAGCGCGGACAGCTACGAGCAGTACTTC
cdr3_aa: CASSADSYEQYF

j_call: TRBJ2-7
v_call: TRBV27
clone_size: NA
d_call: NA
cdr3_nt: TGTGCCAGCTCACCTGCCCCCAGCTACGAGCAGTACTTC
cdr3_aa: CASSPAPSYEQYF

j_call: TRBJ1-4
v_call: TRBV4-2
clone_size: NA
d_call: NA
cdr3_nt: TGTGCCAGCAGCCTGGGGACTTATAATGAAAAACTGTTTTTT
cdr3_aa: CASSLGTYNEKLFF

j_call: TRBJ1-4
v_call: TRBV27
clone_size: NA
d_call: NA
cdr3_nt: TGTGCCAGCATTACACGGGGGAGGGCGGTTGTTGGTGAAAAACTGTTTTTT
cdr3_aa: CASITRGRAVVGEKLFF

j_call: TRBJ2-7
v_call: TRBV27
clone_size: NA
d_call: TRBD1
cdr3_nt: TGTGCCAGCAGTTTAAAGTCCACCGGGACAGGGGGCTTCTACTCCTACGAGCAGTACTTC
cdr3_aa: CASSLKSTGTGGFYSYEQYF

j_call: TRBJ2-1
v_call: TRBV7-2
clone_size: NA
d_call: TRBD2
cdr3_nt: TGTGCCAGCAGCTTAGCTCTGGGAGGGAACAATGAGCAGTTCTTC
cdr3_aa: CASSLALGGNNEQFF